This is a list of T cell receptor beta chains from one sample in a study of post-analysis software for immune sequencing data. Each CDR3 protein is one row after TCRdb ran MiXCR on the PCR reads. Here the sample spans 700,000 to 800,000 distinct CDR3 sequences, approximately 30% being singletons. The sequenced sample was blood. Receptors were obtained from a girl aged 10-17 years with multiple sclerosis. Both conserved end residues are part of each CDR3. Fields, in order: J gene, CDR3 length, V gene, D gene, clone size, CDR3 DNA, CDR3 protein. The D gene is left open where the match is weak. For some rows the clone size is stated as once, few or many, or as a class when expanded; others skip it.

TRBJ1-2 13 TRBV2 NA few TGTGCCAGCAGTTTCAGTAAACTCTATGGCTACACCTTC CASSFSKLYGYTF
TRBJ2-2 14 TRBV12-3/TRBV12-4 TRBD2 NA TGTGCCAGCAGTTTGCGGGGGTACACCGGGGAGCTGTTTTTT CASSLRGYTGELFF
TRBJ2-7 15 TRBV6-5 TRBD2 NA TGTGCCAGCAGCGCAACCAGTCGGGGGGTAGACGAGCAGTACTTC CASSATSRGVDEQYF
TRBJ1-5 15 TRBV7-9 NA many TGTGCCAGCAGCCGAAGCCTCGGGGTTGACCAGCCCCAGCATTTT CASSRSLGVDQPQHF
TRBJ2-7 12 TRBV20-1 TRBD2 NA TGCAGTGCTGGGGGGGGGGCCTACGAGCAGTACTTC CSAGGGAYEQYF
TRBJ2-7 18 TRBV28 TRBD2 NA TGTGCCAGCAGTTCTAGCGGGAGGGCCTCCTTGGGAATCTACGAGCAGTACTTC CASSSSGRASLGIYEQYF
TRBJ1-2 13 TRBV7-9 NA NA TGTGCCAGCAGCTTTCCGGGTCGGGGTGGCTACACCTTC CASSFPGRGGYTF
TRBJ2-3 14 TRBV29-1 TRBD1 NA TGCAGCGTCCAGGTGGGGACAGGCACAGATACGCAGTATTTT CSVQVGTGTDTQYF
TRBJ2-7 12 TRBV29-1 NA NA TGCAGCGTTGGGGCCAGGAGCTACGAGCAGTACTTC CSVGARSYEQYF
TRBJ2-1 14 TRBV9 NA few TGTGCCAGCAGCGAAGGGCAACTGTACAATGAGCAGTTCTTC CASSEGQLYNEQFF
TRBJ1-1 17 TRBV7-9 NA few TGTGCCAGCCCGGGGGGGACACCGCGGATTGACGGCACTGAAGCTTTCTTT CASPGGTPRIDGTEAFF
TRBJ2-4 17 TRBV3-1 NA NA TGTGCCAGCAGCTCGCCGGGACATCCGATAGCCAAAAACATTCAGTACTTC CASSSPGHPIAKNIQYF
TRBJ2-2 13 TRBV5-1 NA NA TGCGCCAGCAGCTTGCCGGTCACCGGGGAGCTGTTTTTT CASSLPVTGELFF
TRBJ2-4 13 TRBV20-1 TRBD2 NA TGCAGTGCTCCTCGGACTAGCGGGAGTAAGCAGTACTTC CSAPRTSGSKQYF
TRBJ1-1 16 TRBV2 NA few TGTGCCAGCAGCCTTGACCGGGAGGGGGGGAACACTGAAGCTTTCTTT CASSLDREGGNTEAFF
TRBJ2-1 15 TRBV21-1 NA few TGTGCCAGCACCTGGGACAGGCGGGCAAACAATGAGCAGTTCTTC CASTWDRRANNEQFF
TRBJ1-4 12 TRBV29-1 NA NA TGCAGCGTTGGATTCTCTGTTGAAAAACTGTTTTTT CSVGFSVEKLFF
TRBJ1-6 15 TRBV10-2 NA NA TGCGCCAGCAGTGAGTCGGAAAGCGGTCACTCACCCCTCCACTTT CASSESESGHSPLHF
TRBJ2-1 15 TRBV20-1 TRBD2 few TGCAGTGCATGGGCCCGGGGGGAGGGGTACAATGAGCAGTTCTTC CSAWARGEGYNEQFF
TRBJ2-1 10 TRBV20-1 NA few TGCAGTGCTAGTGACTGGGCCCAGTTCTTC CSASDWAQFF
TRBJ1-2 15 TRBV6-1 NA NA TGTGCCAGCAGTGAAAATGCCAGGGTCTCCTATGGCTACACCTTC CASSENARVSYGYTF
TRBJ1-5 15 TRBV20-1 NA few TGCAGTGCTCGAAACCTAAACGGGGGCAATCAGCCCCAGCATTTT CSARNLNGGNQPQHF
TRBJ2-3 14 TRBV4-1 NA few TGCGCCAGCAGCCAAACCGGGGTTAGAGATACGCAGTATTTT CASSQTGVRDTQYF
TRBJ2-5 13 TRBV7-2 NA few TGTGCCAGCAGCTTTAACCAGGGCGAGACCCAGTACTTC CASSFNQGETQYF
TRBJ1-1 14 TRBV7-8 NA once TGTGCCAGCAGCACCCACAGGGAAGGGACTGAAGCTTTCTTT CASSTHREGTEAFF
TRBJ2-1 17 TRBV29-1 TRBD2 many TGCAGCGTTGAAGGGGGACTAGCGGGAGCCGCCTACAATGAGCAGTTCTTC CSVEGGLAGAAYNEQFF
TRBJ1-2 12 TRBV5-1 NA few TGCGCCAGCAGCTTGACCGGAGGGTACTACACCTTC CASSLTGGYYTF